These T cell receptor beta chains were read from a single sample in a study of blood T cell repertoires in COVID-19. The data were produced by immunoSEQ multiplex PCR, yet TCRdb's version contains in-frame clones alone and is incomplete. The data hold about 410,000 clones, with roughly 88% observed a single time. Input material: peripheral blood. Receptor source: a woman in her twenties or thirties with active or convalescent COVID-19. Both conserved end residues are part of each CDR3. The D gene is left open where the match is weak. Rows give clone size only sometimes, using once, few, many, or a class for an expanded clone.

D gene	J gene	V gene	clone size	CDR3 DNA	CDR3 protein
TRBD2	TRBJ2-2	TRBV14	NA	TGTGCCAGCAGCCAAACCGGACTAGCGGGAGATTCTATCTCGTTCCTCGGGGAGCTGTTTTTT	CASSQTGLAGDSISFLGELFF
NA	TRBJ1-1	TRBV6-5	NA	TGTGCCAGCTCCCGGGGGGGAGGGTCGATGGAAGCTTTCTTT	CASSRGGGSMEAFF
NA	TRBJ1-2	TRBV27	few	TGTGCCAGCAGTCCCTCCGGGACACAATCCGGCTTTGGCTACACCTTC	CASSPSGTQSGFGYTF
TRBD2	TRBJ2-2	TRBV27	NA	TGTGCCAGCAGTTCTAGCGGCCCGGGCGGGGAGCTGTTTTTT	CASSSSGPGGELFF
TRBD1	TRBJ2-5	TRBV10-3	NA	TGTGCCATCAGTGAGACCAGGGGGCAGTCGGAGACCCAGTACTTC	CAISETRGQSETQYF
TRBD1	TRBJ1-5	TRBV7-8	once	TGTGCCAGCAGCTTAGAGGACAGGAACAATCAGCCCCAGCATTTT	CASSLEDRNNQPQHF
NA	TRBJ2-7	TRBV5-8	NA	TGTGCCAGCAGCTCGGGTGGGGCCCTTTACGAGCAGTACTTC	CASSSGGALYEQYF
NA	TRBJ1-2	TRBV6-5	NA	TGTGCCAGCAGTTACACTCTGGGGGGTGGCTACACCTTC	CASSYTLGGGYTF
TRBD1	TRBJ1-4	TRBV27	NA	TGTGCCAGCAGTTCCGGACAGGGAATAGAGGAAAAACTGTTTTTT	CASSSGQGIEEKLFF
TRBD2	TRBJ2-7	TRBV4-1	few	TGCGCCAGCAGCCAAGTGACTAGCGGATCCTACGAGCAGTACTTC	CASSQVTSGSYEQYF
NA	TRBJ2-6	TRBV6-6	NA	TGTGCCAGCAGTCTATACCTTGGGAGCTCTGGGGCCAACGTCCTGACTTTC	CASSLYLGSSGANVLTF
NA	TRBJ1-6	TRBV27	NA	TGTGCCAGCAGTTTAAGCAGCGACCCAAGCTCCTATAATTCACCCCTCCACTTT	CASSLSSDPSSYNSPLHF
TRBD1	TRBJ1-4	TRBV5-1	few	TGCGCCAGCAGCGGCGGACAGGATTTTGCAACTAATGAAAAACTGTTTTTT	CASSGGQDFATNEKLFF
TRBD2	TRBJ2-1	TRBV6-5	NA	TGTGCCAGCAAAGCGGGAGTCGTGGAGCAGTTCTTC	CASKAGVVEQFF
TRBD1	TRBJ2-1	TRBV2	NA	TGTGCCAGCAGTGAAGCTTCCACAGGGGGCTTTTCCTACAATGAGCAGTTCTTC	CASSEASTGGFSYNEQFF
TRBD2	TRBJ2-1	TRBV6-5	NA	TGTGCCAGCAGTTGGACTAGCGACAATGAGCAGTTCTTC	CASSWTSDNEQFF
NA	TRBJ1-6	TRBV18	NA	TGTGCCAGCTCACCACCACAGGGAGCTGGTTCACCCCTCCACTTT	CASSPPQGAGSPLHF
TRBD2	TRBJ2-1	TRBV11-2	NA	TGTGCCAGCAGCTTAGTAGTCCTAGCGGCTGAGCAGTTCTTC	CASSLVVLAAEQFF
TRBD1	TRBJ1-6	TRBV6-5	NA	TGTGCCAGCATAACCCACGGACAGGGAGGATCACCCCTCCACTTT	CASITHGQGGSPLHF
TRBD1	TRBJ2-6	TRBV2	NA	TGTGCCAGCAGGGACCTTGACAGGGCCGGACCTGGGGCCAACGTCCTGACTTTC	CASRDLDRAGPGANVLTF
NA	TRBJ2-3	TRBV6-5	NA	TGTGCCACCGTAAGCGGCCCTAGCACAGATACGCAGTATTTT	CATVSGPSTDTQYF
TRBD2	TRBJ2-5	TRBV7-9	NA	TGTGCCAGCAGCTTAGCCTGGGGCGGGAGGGAGACCCAGTACTTC	CASSLAWGGRETQYF
TRBD2	TRBJ2-5	TRBV3-1/TRBV3-2	NA	TGTGCCAGCAGCCAAGTCGGAGCTAGCGGAGCGCAAGAGACCCAGTACTTC	CASSQVGASGAQETQYF
NA	TRBJ1-2	TRBV11-2	NA	TGTGCCAGCAGCCTAAGTCCGGGGAACGAAGATCCACTCTATGGCTACACCTTC	CASSLSPGNEDPLYGYTF
TRBD2	TRBJ2-7	TRBV10-3	once	TGTGCCGCCGGACCAGCGGGATTTACCGGCTACGAGCAGTACTTC	CAAGPAGFTGYEQYF
TRBD2	TRBJ2-7	TRBV6-6	NA	TGTGCCAGCAGTCGGTCTAGCGGGGGCGCGACCTACGAGCAGTACTTC	CASSRSSGGATYEQYF
NA	TRBJ1-5	TRBV19	NA	TGTGCCAGTAGATCAGGGGGCAATCAGCCCCAGCATTTT	CASRSGGNQPQHF
NA	TRBJ1-5	TRBV6-7	NA	TGTGCCAGCAGTTACTTTCGGTCCCGCAATCAGCCCCAGCATTTT	CASSYFRSRNQPQHF